Below, 11 T cell receptor beta chains from the same sample are listed, as sequenced in a study of CD8 T cells in ankylosing spondylitis (dated by TCRdb to 2016 to 2017). Libraries were prepared through 5' RACE. Sequencing was carried out with an Illumina HiSeq 2500. Starting from the raw public reads, TCRdb applied fastp trimming at Q25, assembled clones with MiXCR and retained in-frame beta chains. Rows with one shared CDR3 protein collapse into an entry with the most common genes and DNA. This sample gives some 800,000 distinct CDR3 sequences in total; 12% of them show up just once. The ten top clones hold 0.51% of the sample. No antigen has been assigned to these receptors. What the study reported, not specific to this receptor: Blood from ankylosing spondylitis patients appeared to be characterized by a TCR beta motif composed of eight or nine highly homologous amino acid variants.

The material sequenced was blood, either unsorted or a sorted T cell fraction (not recorded which). The receptor source for this set is a male donor with ankylosing spondylitis.

This clonotype was counted a few times. This chain links TRBV7-9 with TRBJ2-1; TRBD2 matches at 12 bases. V lost 3 bases and J lost 5; bases outside the gene matches: 2. The CDR3 spans 15 residues. Germline V gene sequence: CDR1 SEHNR, CDR2 FQNEAQ (reference sequence). CDR3 sequence: CASSFRTSGNNEQFF. DNA of the CDR3: TGTGCCAGCAGCTTTAGGACTAGCGGGAACAATGAGCAGTTCTTC.

This clonotype was detected ten times or more. The chain carries TRBV11-2 and TRBJ2-5; D might be TRBD1 (5 bases). V shed 3 bases and J shed 5 bases, with 19 bases lying between them. The CDR3 loop spans 16 amino acids. CDR1 and CDR2 (germline): SGHAT, FQNNGV. The CDR3 loop reads CASSFAPPGSGETQYF. The CDR3 DNA is TGTGCCAGCAGCTTCGCCCCCCCAGGGTCAGGGGAGACCCAGTACTTC.

J is TRBJ2-1 and V is TRBV7-8, with 9 nucleotides matching TRBD2. Unmatched junction bases numbered 9, after V lost 5 bases and J lost 4 bases. CDR3 size: 16 residues. The germline V gene has CDR1 SGHVS and CDR2 FQNEAQ. CDR3 nucleotides: TGTGCCAGCAGCGGAATAGCGGGAGAAAGGTACAATGAGCAGTTCTTC. It yields the protein CASSGIAGERYNEQFF.

This clonotype was seen a few times. This rearrangement joins TRBV29-1 to TRBJ2-2; D perhaps matches TRBD1 (5 bases). V was clipped by 7 bases and J by 3 bases, with 18 bases between them. In germline, CDR1 is SQVTM, CDR2 ANQGSEA. CDR3 length: 15 residues. The CDR3 is CSAAGLPTYTGELFF. The DNA for the CDR3 is TGCAGCGCCGCAGGGTTACCCACCTACACCGGGGAGCTGTTTTTT.

The chain joins TRBV30 to TRBJ2-2; D is possibly TRBD1 (7 bases). The CDR3 has 15 amino acids. Germline CDR1 GTSNPN, CDR2 SVGIG (reference sequence). The ends were cut back, 4 bases at V and 3 bases at J, with 15 bases in the middle. The CDR3 nucleotides are TGTGCCTGGATCAGGGCGGGACAGTACACCGGGGAGCTGTTTTTT. Amino acids: CAWIRAGQYTGELFF.

In this sample, this clonotype turned up a few times. V and J are TRBV5-1 and TRBJ2-3; D is unresolved. V lost 7 bases and J lost 4, with 13 bases in between. The CDR3 covers 13 residues. The germline V gene encodes CDR1 SGHRS and CDR2 YFSETQ. The CDR3 nucleotides are TGCGCCAGCGCCGAGACGGGTTCAGATACGCAGTATTTT. It yields the protein CASAETGSDTQYF. The variable domain in full, with the rest retrieved from reference TRBV5-1 and TRBJ2-3, is KAGVTQTPRYLIKTRGQQVTLSCSPISGHRSVSWYQQTPGQGLQFLFEYFSETQRNKGNFPGRFSGRQFSNSRSEMNVSTLELGDSALYLCASAETGSDTQYFGPGTRLTVL.

This clonotype occurred many times. This chain links TRBV20-1 with TRBJ1-2; possible D gene TRBD1, 5 bases. V lost 3 bases and J lost 9, with 17 bases in between. Germline CDR1 is DFQATT and CDR2 is SNEGSKA (reference sequence). This CDR3 region has 13 residues. Written as DNA, the CDR3 is TGCAGTGCTAGCGCAAAGCTGCAGGGAAGCTACACCTTC. Translating it yields CSASAKLQGSYTF.

This clonotype has just a few counts. The chain recombines TRBV15 with TRBJ2-7, with 8 nucleotides matching TRBD1. CDR1 and CDR2 from the germline V gene are LNHNV and YYDKDF (reference sequence). The trim removed 5 bases at V and 1 base at J, leaving 7 bases unmatched. CDR3 length: 15 amino acids. This CDR3 is CATSGRGRGSYEQYF. CDR3 nucleotides: TGTGCCACCAGCGGCAGGGGGCGAGGTTCCTACGAGCAGTACTTC.

About this clonotype itself: The junction differs from germline at one of its ends, possibly a read error. This chain connects TRBV7-7 to TRBJ2-5; 7 bases map to TRBD1. The CDR3 length is 15 residues. From germline, CDR1 is SSHAT and CDR2 FNYEAQ (reference sequence). The CDR3 nucleotides read TGTGCTAGCAGCTTAGACAGGGTTGAACAAGAGACCCAGTACTTC. Encoded protein: CASSLDRVEQETQYF. The whole variable domain, remainder taken from reference TRBV7-7 and TRBJ2-5, is GAGVSQSPRYKVTKRGQDVTLRCDPISSHATLYWYQQALGQGPEFLTYFNYEAQPDKSGLPSDRFSAERPEGSISTLTIQRTEQRDSAMYRCASSLDRVEQETQYFGPGTRLLVL.

The V gene is TRBV7-2, the J gene TRBJ1-2, with D hard to call. Germline V gene sequence: CDR1 SGHTA, CDR2 FQGNSA. The V end lost 4 bases, the J end lost 3 bases, and 15 bases lay between the germline ends. CDR3 length equals 15 residues. In nucleotides, the CDR3 is TGTGCCAGCAGCTGGAAGCCCTTGGCGGACTATGGCTACACCTTC. Its protein is CASSWKPLADYGYTF.

Only a few counts were recorded for this clonotype. The rearrangement uses TRBV15 and TRBJ1-5, with 7 bases aligning to TRBD1. This CDR3 is built from 15 residues. CDR1 and CDR2 (germline): LNHNV, YYDKDF (reference sequence). The trim removed 2 bases at V and 4 bases at J, leaving 5 bases unmatched. The CDR3 region has the DNA TGTGCCACCAGCAGACGGGGACAGAATAATCAGCCCCAGCATTTT. Protein: CATSRRGQNNQPQHF.